This is a list of T cell receptor beta chains from one sample in a study of cytomegalovirus exposure and HLA in healthy donors. The repertoire was sequenced with immunoSEQ multiplex PCR; TCRdb's copy has only in-frame clones and lacks some. The sample has 200,000 to 250,000 clones; the top ten hold roughly 0.98%. The source material was PBMCs. The receptors stem from a woman between 25 and 40 years old in good health and CMV-seropositive. Each CDR3 is given with its conserved first and last residue. The D gene is left open where the match is weak.

D gene	CDR3 length	J gene	V gene	CDR3 protein	CDR3 DNA
-	14	TRBJ1-2	TRBV5-1	CASSLQPTGEGYTF	TGCGCCAGCAGCTTGCAGCCAACGGGGGAGGGCTACACCTTC
TRBD1	15	TRBJ1-4	TRBV28	CASSLGGQGSAKLFF	TGTGCCAGCAGTTTGGGGGGACAGGGGTCGGCAAAACTGTTTTTT
TRBD1	13	TRBJ2-5	TRBV29-1	CSLGQTGQETQYF	TGCAGCCTGGGACAGACCGGCCAAGAGACCCAGTACTTC
-	13	TRBJ1-2	TRBV2	CASVAGGNYGYTF	TGTGCCAGCGTCGCGGGGGGGAACTATGGCTACACCTTC
-	17	TRBJ1-1	TRBV28	CASSLYSPVELNTEAFF	TGTGCCAGCAGTTTATACAGCCCCGTCGAATTGAACACTGAAGCTTTCTTT
TRBD2	15	TRBJ2-3	TRBV6-5	CASSSRGGPTDTQYF	TGTGCCAGCAGTTCCCGGGGGGGGCCGACAGATACGCAGTATTTT
TRBD2	14	TRBJ2-1	TRBV11-3	CASSLMGGRAGQFF	TGTGCCAGCAGCTTAATGGGCGGGAGGGCCGGTCAGTTCTTC
TRBD1	15	TRBJ2-4	TRBV6-1	CASSGTGESKNIQYF	TGTGCCAGCAGTGGTACAGGGGAGTCCAAAAACATTCAGTACTTC
TRBD2	15	TRBJ2-1	TRBV5-4	CASSLGLAGYNEQFF	TGTGCCAGCAGCCTAGGACTAGCGGGATACAATGAGCAGTTCTTC
-	15	TRBJ1-2	TRBV19	CASSVTSRSFNGYTF	TGTGCCAGTAGCGTAACTAGCAGGAGTTTCAATGGCTACACCTTC
-	18	TRBJ2-7	TRBV28	CASRSSRGSAELSYEQYF	TGTGCCAGCAGGAGCTCTAGGGGGAGCGCAGAACTTTCCTACGAGCAGTACTTC